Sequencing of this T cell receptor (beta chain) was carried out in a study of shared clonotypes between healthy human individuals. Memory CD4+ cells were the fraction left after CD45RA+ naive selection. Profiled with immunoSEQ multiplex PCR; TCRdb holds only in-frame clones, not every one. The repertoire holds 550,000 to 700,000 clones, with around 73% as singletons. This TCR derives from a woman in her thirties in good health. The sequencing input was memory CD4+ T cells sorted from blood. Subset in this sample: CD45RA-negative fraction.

CDR3 DNA sequence: TGTGCCAGTAGTACCGGGACAGGGGCTTCCTACGAGCAGTACTTC. The encoded protein is CASSTGTGASYEQYF. The chain joins TRBV19 to TRBJ2-7; 10 bases line up with TRBD1. CDR1 and CDR2 from the germline V gene are LNHDA and SQIVND (reference sequence). CDR3 size: 15 residues. V shed 4 bases and J 1 base; nucleotides not matched to a gene: 4.